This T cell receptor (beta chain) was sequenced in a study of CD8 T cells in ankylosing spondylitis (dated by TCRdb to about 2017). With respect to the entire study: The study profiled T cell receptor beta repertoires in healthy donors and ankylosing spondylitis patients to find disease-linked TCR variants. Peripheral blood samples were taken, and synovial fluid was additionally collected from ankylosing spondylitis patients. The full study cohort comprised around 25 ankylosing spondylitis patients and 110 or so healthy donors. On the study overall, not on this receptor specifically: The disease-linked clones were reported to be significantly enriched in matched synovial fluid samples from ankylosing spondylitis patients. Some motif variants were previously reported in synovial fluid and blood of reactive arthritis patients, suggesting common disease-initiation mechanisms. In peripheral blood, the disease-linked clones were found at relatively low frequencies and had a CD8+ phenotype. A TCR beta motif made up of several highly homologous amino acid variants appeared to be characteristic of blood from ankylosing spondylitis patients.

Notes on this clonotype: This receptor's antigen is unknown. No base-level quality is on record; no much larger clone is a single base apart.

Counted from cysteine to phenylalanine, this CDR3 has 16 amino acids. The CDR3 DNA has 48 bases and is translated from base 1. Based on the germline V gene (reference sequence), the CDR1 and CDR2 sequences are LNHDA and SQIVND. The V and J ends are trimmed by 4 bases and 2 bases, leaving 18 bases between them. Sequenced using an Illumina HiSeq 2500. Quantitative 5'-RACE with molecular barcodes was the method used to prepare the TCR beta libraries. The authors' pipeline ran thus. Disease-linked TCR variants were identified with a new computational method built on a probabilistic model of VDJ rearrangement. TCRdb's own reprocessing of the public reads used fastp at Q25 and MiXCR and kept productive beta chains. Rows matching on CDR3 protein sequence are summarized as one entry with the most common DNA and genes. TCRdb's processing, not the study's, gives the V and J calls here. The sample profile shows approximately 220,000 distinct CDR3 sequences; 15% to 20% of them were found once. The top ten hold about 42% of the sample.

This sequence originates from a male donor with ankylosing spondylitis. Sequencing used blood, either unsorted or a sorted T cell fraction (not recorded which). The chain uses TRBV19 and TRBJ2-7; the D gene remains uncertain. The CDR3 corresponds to CASSTRNGLSAYEQYF. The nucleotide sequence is TGTGCCAGTAGTACAAGGAACGGGCTCTCCGCCTACGAGCAGTACTTC. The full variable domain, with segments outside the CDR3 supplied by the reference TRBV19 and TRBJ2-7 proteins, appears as DGGITQSPKYLFRKEGQNVTLSCEQNLNHDAMYWYRQDPGQGLRLIYYSQIVNDFQKGDIAEGYSVSREKKESFPLTVTSAQKNPTAFYLCASSTRNGLSAYEQYFGPGTRLTVT.